In this sample, the clone carrying this T cell receptor (beta chain) turned up many times. Its specificity is unknown. With 8 bases removed from V and 2 bases from J, the gap between germline ends came to 16 bases. This CDR3 spans 15 amino acids. Per germline, CDR1 MNHNS and CDR2 SASEGT. Those patients with uncontrolled infection, other autoimmune disease, pregnancy or lactation were excluded. The data belong to a study of T cells in Graves' hyperthyroidism and ophthalmopathy. Amplified regions were TCR beta CDR3 sequences from RNA transcripts. With the HTBI primer set, the TCR CDR3 went through a first round of RT-PCR. TCRdb used MiXCR to reprocess the multiplex PCR reads, holding one entry per CDR3 protein. The sample has roughly 350,000 distinct CDR3 sequences; around 13% are singletons. General study findings and limits: Most thyroid clonotypes that were expanded above 0.001 also turned up in blood. Ophthalmopathy was distinguished from stable hyperthyroidism by 13 V-J signatures.

Sequencing input: blood. The gene calls are TRBV6-1 and TRBJ2-1; either TRBD1 or TRBD2 may supply D (6 bases each). The TCR was taken from a woman in her twenties or thirties with Graves' ophthalmopathy. The CDR3: CASRVWGDTYNEQFF. The CDR3 DNA sequence: TGTGCCAGCCGGGTGTGGGGGGACACCTACAATGAGCAGTTCTTC.